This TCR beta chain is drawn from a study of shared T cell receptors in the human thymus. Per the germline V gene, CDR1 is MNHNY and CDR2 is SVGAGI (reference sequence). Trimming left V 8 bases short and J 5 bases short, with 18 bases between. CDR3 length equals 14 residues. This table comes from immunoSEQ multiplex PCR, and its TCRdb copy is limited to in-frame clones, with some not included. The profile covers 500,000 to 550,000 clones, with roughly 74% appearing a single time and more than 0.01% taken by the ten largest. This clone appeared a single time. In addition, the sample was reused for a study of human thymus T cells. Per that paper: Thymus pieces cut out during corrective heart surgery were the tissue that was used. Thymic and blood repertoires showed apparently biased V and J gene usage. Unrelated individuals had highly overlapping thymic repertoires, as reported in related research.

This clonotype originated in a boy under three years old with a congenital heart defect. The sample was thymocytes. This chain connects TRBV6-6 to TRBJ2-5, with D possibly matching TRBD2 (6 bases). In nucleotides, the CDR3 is TGTGCCAGCCGCATGGGGGGAGCAGTGGAGACCCAGTACTTC. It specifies CASRMGGAVETQYF.